The 10 T cell receptor beta chains below all came from one sample that was sequenced in a study of T-cell reconstitution after alpha-beta-depleted transplantation in children. Using unique molecular identifiers, the investigators prepared the TCRbeta library. TCRdb called the PCR reads again in MiXCR, with one record for every CDR3 protein. This repertoire shows 540,000 or so distinct CDR3 sequences, around 23% found once; its top ten account for 12% to 15%. The sequences come from PBMCs, mostly from graft donor cells, collected 360 days after TCRalphabeta/CD19-depleted stem cell transplant. The receptor set was obtained from a boy in the first two years of life who had a stem cell transplant for acute myeloid leukemia, so the T cells may come from the graft donor.

Points on this clonotype: A much larger clone is a single base away; this may be a read error. The chain recombines TRBV30 with TRBJ2-7; 9 positions agree with TRBD1. The CDR3 loop spans 14 amino acids. Germline loops: CDR1 GTSNPN, CDR2 SVGIG (reference sequence). Here the CDR3 DNA reads TGTGCCTGGAGACTCCGGGACAGGGTCTACGACCAGTACTTC. It codes for CAWRLRDRVYDQYF.

The chain has TRBV20-1 and TRBJ1-2, with D hard to call. The CDR3 is made up of 13 amino acids. The germline V gene encodes CDR1 DFQATT and CDR2 SNEGSKA (reference sequence). The V end was cut by 3 bases, the J end by 4 bases, with 12 bases between. Written as DNA, the CDR3 is TGCAGTGCTAGTTTAGGCCAGAGCTATGGCTACACCTTC. This translates into CSASLGQSYGYTF.

This clonotype has only a few counts. V and J are TRBV7-8 and TRBJ2-1; the match to TRBD2 covers 14 bases. Germline lookup yields CDR1 SGHVS and CDR2 FQNEAQ. This CDR3 contains 18 residues. Trimming removed 0 bases from V and 9 bases from J; junction bases left unmatched: 10. CDR3: CASSLARTSGGMSGEQFF. The DNA of the CDR3 is TGTGCCAGCAGCTTAGCACGGACTAGCGGGGGGATGAGTGGTGAGCAGTTCTTC.

The chain recombines TRBV20-1 with TRBJ2-7, with 9 bases matching TRBD1. V dropped 6 bases and J dropped 4; count of bases not matched to a gene: 7. CDR1 is DFQATT and CDR2 is SNEGSKA in the germline V gene (reference sequence). There are 13 residues in the CDR3. CDR3 region: CSAPSDRGYEQYV. In DNA form, the CDR3 reads TGCAGTGCCCCGTCGGACAGGGGATACGAGCAGTACGTC.

The chain carries TRBV20-1 and TRBJ2-7; tentatively, D is TRBD2 (5 bases). V lost 4 bases to trimming and J lost 2 bases, with 12 bases between them. Germline V CDR1 and CDR2: DFQATT, SNEGSKA (reference sequence). CDR3 length: 13 residues. The CDR3 sequence: CSATEGDPYEQYV. The CDR3 DNA reads as TGCAGTGCTACAGAGGGAGATCCCTACGAGCAGTACGTC.

This chain uses TRBV2 with TRBJ2-7; TRBD1 might be the D (6 bases). The CDR3 consists of 14 residues. Per germline, CDR1 SNHLY and CDR2 FYNNEI. The V gene lost 3 bases and the J gene lost 2 bases, with 11 bases spanning the gap. CDR3 sequence (DNA): TGTGCCAGCAGTGAGGGACACCTTCCCTACGAGCAGTACGTC. Residues: CASSEGHLPYEQYV.

The chain has TRBV7-9 and TRBJ2-7; 7 bases agree with TRBD2. The V segment lost 0 bases and the J segment 0 bases; nucleotides outside the gene matches: 8. The CDR3 runs 17 residues. From germline, CDR1 is SEHNR and CDR2 FQNEAQ (reference sequence). The CDR3, as DNA: TGTGCCAGCAGCTTAGCATCGGTCAGGGAGGGCTCCTACGAGCAGTACGTC. Translated: CASSLASVREGSYEQYV.

The V call is TRBV7-2, the J call TRBJ2-3; D not resolved. Trimming stripped 1 base from V and 2 bases from J, with 10 bases between. CDR3 length: 15 residues. CDR1 SGHTA and CDR2 FQGNSA come from the germline V gene. The CDR3 sequence is CASSLVPLPTDTQYF. For the CDR3, the DNA is TGTGCCAGCAGCTTAGTACCTTTGCCCACAGATACGCAGTATTTT.

The chain links TRBV7-2 to TRBJ2-7, with 12 bases fitting TRBD2. This CDR3 region has 14 residues. The V gene end was trimmed by 4 bases and the J gene end by 7 bases; junction bases not matched to a gene: 5. Germline CDR1 and CDR2: SGHTA and FQGNSA. The CDR3 DNA follows: TGTGCCAGCAGCTCTAGCGGGGGGGCCCGAGAGCAGTACTTC. It encodes CASSSSGGAREQYF.

This clonotype was seen repeatedly, ten times or more. CDR3 bases: TGTGCCAGCAGCCCCGGGGCCTACTCTGGGGCCAACGTCCTGACTTTC. It encodes CASSPGAYSGANVLTF. The J gene is TRBJ2-6, the V gene TRBV3-1, with D perhaps assigned TRBD1 or TRBD2 (5 bases each). V was shortened by 4 bases and J by 0 bases, with 10 bases between the two germline ends. The CDR3 is 16 amino acids. Germline CDR1 reads LGHDT; CDR2 reads YNNKEL (reference sequence).